The clone carrying this TCR beta chain has a handful of counts. TCRdb fed the RT-PCR reads into MiXCR, producing one record per CDR3 protein. The data contain some 570,000 distinct CDR3 sequences, around 11% of them singletons. Trimming cost V 4 bases and J 0 bases, with 7 bases left between them. The germline gives CDR1 MGHDK, CDR2 SYGVNS. The CDR3 sequence is 15 residues long. This entry is derived from a study of response to subunit inactivated influenza vaccine. These data were also reused for a study on T cells expressing NK-cell markers. That report notes: Scientists made TCR beta cDNA using 5'RACE template switching with UMIs. Out of eight donors sequenced, seven tested HCMV-seropositive and the remaining one seronegative. Roughly six of the donors carried dominant NKG2C+ clonotypes that took up about 1.0-7.0% of their CD8+ T cells. Several of the donors also had these clonotypes leading their CD3+CD56-NKG2C+ fraction.

The sample in question was PBMCs from blood, obtained on the day of vaccination. The J gene is TRBJ2-6, the V gene TRBV25-1; D is undetermined. The TCR was taken from a man in his fifties who received an inactivated influenza vaccine. The chain's CDR3 is CASSGQLSGANVLTF. The CDR3, as DNA: TGTGCCAGCAGTGGGCAGCTCTCTGGGGCCAACGTCCTGACTTTC.